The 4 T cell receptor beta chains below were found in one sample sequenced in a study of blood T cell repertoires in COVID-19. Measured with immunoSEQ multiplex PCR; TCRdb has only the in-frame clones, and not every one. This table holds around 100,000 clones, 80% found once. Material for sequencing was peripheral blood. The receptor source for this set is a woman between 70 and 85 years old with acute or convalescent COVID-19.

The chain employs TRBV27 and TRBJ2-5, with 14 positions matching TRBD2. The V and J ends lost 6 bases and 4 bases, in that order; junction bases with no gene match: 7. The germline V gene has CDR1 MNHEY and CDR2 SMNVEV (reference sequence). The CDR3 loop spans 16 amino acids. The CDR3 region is CASRTSGGAVGETQYF. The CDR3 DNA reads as TGTGCCAGCAGGACTAGCGGGGGGGCGGTCGGAGAGACCCAGTACTTC.

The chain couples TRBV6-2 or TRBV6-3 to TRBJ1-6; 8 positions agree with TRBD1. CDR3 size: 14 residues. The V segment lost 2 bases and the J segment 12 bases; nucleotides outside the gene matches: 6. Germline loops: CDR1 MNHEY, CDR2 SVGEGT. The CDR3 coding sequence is TGTGCCAGCAGTTACGGCAGGGGGCATATACCCCTCCACTTT. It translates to CASSYGRGHIPLHF.

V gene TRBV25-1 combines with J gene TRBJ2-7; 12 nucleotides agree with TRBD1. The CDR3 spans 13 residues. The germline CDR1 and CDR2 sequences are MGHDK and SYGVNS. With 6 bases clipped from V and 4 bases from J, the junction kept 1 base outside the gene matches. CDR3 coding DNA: TGTGCCAGCAGGGGACAGGGGGCGTACGAGCAGTACTTC. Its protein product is CASRGQGAYEQYF.

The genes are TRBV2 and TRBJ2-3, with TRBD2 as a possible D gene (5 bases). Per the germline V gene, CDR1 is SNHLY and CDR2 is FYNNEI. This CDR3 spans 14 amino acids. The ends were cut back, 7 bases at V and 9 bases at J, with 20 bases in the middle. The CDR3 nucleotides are TGTGCCAGCAACGTCCAAAACCTCCGAGGGACGCAGTATTTT. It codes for CASNVQNLRGTQYF.